This T cell receptor (beta chain) is from a study of a mutant IDH1 vaccine in newly diagnosed glioma. Study as a whole: Weeks 1, 3, 5, 7, 11, 15, 19 and 23 were when patients received their eight vaccinations. Once 4-6 weeks had passed after radiotherapy alone, vaccination started, or it started with temozolomide cycles. Of treated patients, roughly 62% were men and approximately 40% women, averaging roughly 37 years. Before enrollment, the patients had been treated with radiotherapy alone, temozolomide alone, or both together. Most of them had received both.

The sample's time point: week 23, last vaccination. Vaccination used 300 ug of mutant IDH1 20-mer peptide per dose, with topical imiquimod. Comments on this clone: The antigen remains undetermined.

Repertoires were generated with immunoSEQ multiplex PCR, while TCRdb's copy carries only in-frame clones and drops some. Counted here are tens of thousands of clones, 60% to 85% occurring once; the ten biggest clones make up about 6.3%. The receptor's source is a woman in her 40s with glioma. Some clones in this sample may be carry-over from other donors' samples. The sequencing used PBMCs, collected from a glioma patient whose treatment included an IDH1 peptide vaccine.

CDR3 sequence reads: CASSYSSKNIQYF. CDR3 nucleotides: TGTGCCAGCAGTTACTCGAGCAAAAACATTCAGTACTTC. The rearrangement uses TRBV6-5 and TRBJ2-4; D gene uncertain. Trimming took off 0 bases at V and 3 bases at J, with 3 bases between the two ends. Germline loops: CDR1 MNHEY, CDR2 SVGAGI. The CDR3 has 13 residues.